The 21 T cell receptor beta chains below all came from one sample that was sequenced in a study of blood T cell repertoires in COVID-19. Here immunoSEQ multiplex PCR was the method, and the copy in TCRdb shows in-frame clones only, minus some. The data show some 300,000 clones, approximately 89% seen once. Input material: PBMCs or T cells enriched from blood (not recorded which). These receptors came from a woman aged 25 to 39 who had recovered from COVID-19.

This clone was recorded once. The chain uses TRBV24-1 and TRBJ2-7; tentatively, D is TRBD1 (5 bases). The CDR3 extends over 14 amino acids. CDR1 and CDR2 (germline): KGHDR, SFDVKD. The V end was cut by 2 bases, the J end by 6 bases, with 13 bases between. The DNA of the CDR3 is TGTGCCACCAGTGATTCCCCGACAGACGGCGAGCAGTACTTC. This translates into CATSDSPTDGEQYF.

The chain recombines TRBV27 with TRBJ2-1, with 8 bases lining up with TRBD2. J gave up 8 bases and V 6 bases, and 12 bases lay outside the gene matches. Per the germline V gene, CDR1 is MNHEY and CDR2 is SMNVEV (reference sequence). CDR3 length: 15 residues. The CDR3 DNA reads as TGTGCCAGCAGCCATACTAGCGGACGGGTCGATGAGCAGTTCTTC. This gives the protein CASSHTSGRVDEQFF.

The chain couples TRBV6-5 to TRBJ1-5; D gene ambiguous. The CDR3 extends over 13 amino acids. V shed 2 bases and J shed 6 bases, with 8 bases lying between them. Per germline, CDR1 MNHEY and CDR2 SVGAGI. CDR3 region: CASSYGEGQPQHF. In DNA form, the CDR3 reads TGTGCCAGCAGTTACGGGGAGGGTCAGCCCCAGCATTTT.

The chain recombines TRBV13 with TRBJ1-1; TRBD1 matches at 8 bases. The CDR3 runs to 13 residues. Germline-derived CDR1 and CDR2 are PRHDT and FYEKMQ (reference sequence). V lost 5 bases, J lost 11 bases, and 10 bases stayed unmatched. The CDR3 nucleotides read TGTGCCAGCAGCGTACAGGGGGTTCGTGGCGCTTTCTTT. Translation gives CASSVQGVRGAFF.

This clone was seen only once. DNA of the CDR3: TGTGCCAGCAGCTTAGATGTGGCCGTCCGATCTGAAAAACTGTTTTTT. Its protein product is CASSLDVAVRSEKLFF. The genes are TRBV11-2 and TRBJ1-4, with unresolved D. V was pared by 0 bases and J by 7 bases, with 15 bases between. Germline CDR1 reads SGHAT; CDR2 reads FQNNGV. The CDR3 runs 16 residues. Full variable domain (missing parts from reference TRBV11-2 and TRBJ1-4): EAGVAQSPRYKIIEKRQSVAFWCNPISGHATLYWYQQILGQGPKLLIQFQNNGVVDDSQLPKDRFSAERLKGVDSTLKIQPAKLEDSAVYLCASSLDVAVRSEKLFFGSGTQLSVL.

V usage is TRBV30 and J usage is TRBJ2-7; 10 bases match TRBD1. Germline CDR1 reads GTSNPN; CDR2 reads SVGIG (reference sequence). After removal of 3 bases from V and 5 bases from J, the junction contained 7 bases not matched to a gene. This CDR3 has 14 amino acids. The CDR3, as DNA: TGTGCCTGGAGCCTGACAGGGGGCATCGACGAGCAGTACTTC. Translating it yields CAWSLTGGIDEQYF.

CDR3 sequence: CASSLIAGAYEQYF. CDR3 nucleotides: TGTGCCAGCAGTTTGATAGCGGGAGCCTACGAGCAGTACTTC. The genes are TRBV27 and TRBJ2-7; 9 nucleotides match TRBD2. Germline V gene data show CDR1 as MNHEY and CDR2 as SMNVEV (reference sequence). The CDR3 has 14 residues. The V gene end was trimmed by 3 bases and the J gene end by 2 bases; junction bases not matched to a gene: 2.

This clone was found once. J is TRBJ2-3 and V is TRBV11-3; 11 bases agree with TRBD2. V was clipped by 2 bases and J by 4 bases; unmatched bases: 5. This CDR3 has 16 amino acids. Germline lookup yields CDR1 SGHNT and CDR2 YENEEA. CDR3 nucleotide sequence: TGTGCCAGCAGCTTAAGAGCTAGCGGGAGGTCAGATACGCAGTATTTT. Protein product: CASSLRASGRSDTQYF.

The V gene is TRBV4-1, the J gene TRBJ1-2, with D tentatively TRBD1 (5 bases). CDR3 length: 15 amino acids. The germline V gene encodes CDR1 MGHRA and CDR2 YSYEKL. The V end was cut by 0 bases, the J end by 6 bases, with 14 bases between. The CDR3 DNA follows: TGCGCCAGCAGCCAAGATCTAGGGGCAATAGATGGCTACACCTTC. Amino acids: CASSQDLGAIDGYTF.

CDR3 DNA: TGTGCCAGCAGCTCAGGGGTAACGGGGAGAGGCTACACCTTC. Translated, it gives CASSSGVTGRGYTF. This chain links TRBV7-3 with TRBJ1-2, with D perhaps matching TRBD1 (6 bases). The V end lost 4 bases, the J end lost 8 bases, and 17 bases lay between the germline ends. Germline V gene data show CDR1 as SGHTA and CDR2 as FQGTGA. The CDR3 totals 14 residues.

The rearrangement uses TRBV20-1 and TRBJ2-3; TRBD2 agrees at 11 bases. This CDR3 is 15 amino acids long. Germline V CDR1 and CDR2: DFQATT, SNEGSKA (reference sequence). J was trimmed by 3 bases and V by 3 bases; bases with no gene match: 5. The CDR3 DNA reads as TGCAGTGCTAGTATTGCTAGCGGGAGGACAGATACGCAGTATTTT. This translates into CSASIASGRTDTQYF.

CDR3 sequence: CASSLTGTGGNSPLHF. The CDR3 DNA reads TGTGCCAGCTCACTTACCGGGACAGGTGGTAATTCACCCCTCCACTTT. The chain uses TRBV18 and TRBJ1-6, with 8 nucleotides matching TRBD1. This CDR3 comprises 16 residues. The V gene end was trimmed by 4 bases and the J gene end by 6 bases; junction bases not matched to a gene: 8. CDR1 KGHSH and CDR2 LQKENI come from the germline V gene.

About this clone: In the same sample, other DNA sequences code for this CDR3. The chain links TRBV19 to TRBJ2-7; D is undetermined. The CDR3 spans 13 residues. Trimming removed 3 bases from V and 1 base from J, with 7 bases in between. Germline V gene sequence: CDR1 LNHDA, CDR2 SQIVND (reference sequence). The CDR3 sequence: CASSMGRSYEQYF. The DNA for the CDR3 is TGTGCCAGTAGTATGGGCAGGTCCTACGAGCAGTACTTC.

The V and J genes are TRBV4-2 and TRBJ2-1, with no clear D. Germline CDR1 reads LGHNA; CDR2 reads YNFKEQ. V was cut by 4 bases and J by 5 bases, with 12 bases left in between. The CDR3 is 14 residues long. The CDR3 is CASSRRVQNNEQFF. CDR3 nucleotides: TGTGCCAGCAGCCGCCGGGTCCAGAACAATGAGCAGTTCTTC.

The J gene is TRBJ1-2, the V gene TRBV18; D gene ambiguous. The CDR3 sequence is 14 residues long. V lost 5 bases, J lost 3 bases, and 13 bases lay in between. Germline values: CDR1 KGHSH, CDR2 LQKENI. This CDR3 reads CASSDTELYYGYTF. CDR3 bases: TGTGCCAGCTCAGATACAGAACTTTACTATGGCTACACCTTC. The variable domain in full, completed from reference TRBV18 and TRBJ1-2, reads NAGVMQNPRHLVRRRGQEARLRCSPMKGHSHVYWYRQLPEEGLKFMVYLQKENIIDESGMPKERFSAEFPKEGPSILRIQQVVRGDSAAYFCASSDTELYYGYTFGSGTRLTVV.

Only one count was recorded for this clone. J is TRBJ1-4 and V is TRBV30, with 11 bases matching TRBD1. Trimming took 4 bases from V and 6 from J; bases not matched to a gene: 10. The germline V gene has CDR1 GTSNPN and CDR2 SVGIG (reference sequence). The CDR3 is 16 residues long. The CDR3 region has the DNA TGTGCCTGGACCCCGGGACAGGGGGTCTACTATGAAAAACTGTTTTTT. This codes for CAWTPGQGVYYEKLFF.

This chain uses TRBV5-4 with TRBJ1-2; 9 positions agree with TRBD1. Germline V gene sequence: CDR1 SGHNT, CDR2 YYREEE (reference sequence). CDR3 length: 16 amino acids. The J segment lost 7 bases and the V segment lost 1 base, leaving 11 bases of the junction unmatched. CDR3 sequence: CASSLYAGQGMGGYTF. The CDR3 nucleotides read TGTGCCAGCAGCTTGTATGCGGGACAGGGCATGGGTGGCTACACCTTC.

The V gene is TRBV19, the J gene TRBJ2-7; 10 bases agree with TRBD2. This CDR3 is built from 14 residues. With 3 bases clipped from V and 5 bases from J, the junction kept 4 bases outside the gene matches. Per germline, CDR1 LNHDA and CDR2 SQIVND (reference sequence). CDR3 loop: CASSIRLAGDEQYF. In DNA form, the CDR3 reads TGTGCCAGTAGTATCCGGCTAGCGGGAGACGAGCAGTACTTC.

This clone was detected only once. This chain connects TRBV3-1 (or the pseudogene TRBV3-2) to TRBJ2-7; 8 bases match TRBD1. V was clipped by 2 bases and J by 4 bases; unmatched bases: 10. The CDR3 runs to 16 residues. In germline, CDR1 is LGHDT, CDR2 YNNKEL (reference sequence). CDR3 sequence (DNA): TGTGCCAGCAGCCAAAACCGGGACAGGCGGGGTTACGAGCAGTACTTC. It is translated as CASSQNRDRRGYEQYF.

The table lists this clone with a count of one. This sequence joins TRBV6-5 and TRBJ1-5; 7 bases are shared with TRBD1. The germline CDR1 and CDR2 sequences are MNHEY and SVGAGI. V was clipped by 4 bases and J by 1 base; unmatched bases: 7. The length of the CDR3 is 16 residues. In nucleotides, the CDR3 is TGTGCCAGCAGTTCAGGACAGGACCAAAGCAATCAGCCCCAGCATTTT. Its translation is CASSSGQDQSNQPQHF.

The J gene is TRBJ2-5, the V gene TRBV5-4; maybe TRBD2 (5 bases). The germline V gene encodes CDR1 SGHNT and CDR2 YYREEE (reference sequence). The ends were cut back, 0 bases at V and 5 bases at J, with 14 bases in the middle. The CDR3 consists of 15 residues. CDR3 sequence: CASSLVGLADETQYF. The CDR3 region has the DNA TGTGCCAGCAGCTTGGTCGGGCTAGCCGACGAGACCCAGTACTTC.